The rows below give T cell receptor beta chains drawn from one sample of a study of post-analysis software for immune sequencing data. TCRdb reanalysed the PCR reads using MiXCR and keeps one entry per CDR3 protein. The sample shows some 370,000 distinct CDR3 sequences, less than 40% of them seen only once. The sample was blood. The receptors come from a girl aged 5 to 17 with multiple sclerosis. Each CDR3 is given with its conserved first and last residue. Fields, in order: J gene, D gene, V gene, clone size, CDR3 length, CDR3 protein, CDR3 DNA. D genes are given only for firm matches. The size field is filled for only some rows; it gives once, few, many or a size class.

TRBJ1-1 . TRBV6-4 few 13 CASSVDGDTEAFF TGTGCCAGCAGTGTGGACGGGGACACTGAAGCTTTCTTT
TRBJ1-2 . TRBV12-3/TRBV12-4 few 16 CASSLEAGVPNYGYTF TGTGCCAGCAGTTTGGAGGCAGGGGTCCCAAACTATGGCTACACCTTC
TRBJ2-1 . TRBV25-1 few 15 CASSAGHVKGNEQFF TGTGCCAGCAGTGCGGGCCACGTCAAAGGAAATGAGCAGTTCTTC
TRBJ2-7 . TRBV29-1 . 11 CSVHQGYEQYF TGCAGCGTTCATCAGGGGTACGAGCAGTACTTC
TRBJ2-5 . TRBV7-8 few 16 CASSPLRVGAKETQYF TGTGCCAGCAGCCCCCTTAGGGTGGGAGCCAAAGAGACCCAGTACTTC
TRBJ2-3 TRBD1 TRBV12-3/TRBV12-4 . 15 CASSPMDRDTDTQYF TGTGCCAGCAGTCCCATGGACAGGGACACAGATACGCAGTATTTT
TRBJ2-3 . TRBV10-2 few 15 CASSGYLMPTDTQYF TGCGCCAGCAGTGGGTACCTAATGCCCACAGATACGCAGTATTTT
TRBJ2-3 . TRBV5-1 few 13 CASSLQGPDTQYF TGCGCCAGCAGCTTGCAGGGACCGGATACGCAGTATTTT
TRBJ1-2 . TRBV7-9 once 15 CASSLSTGTNYGYTF TGTGCCAGCAGTCTTTCGACGGGTACTAACTATGGCTACACCTTC
TRBJ2-1 . TRBV9 few 15 CASSAPGRTYNEQFF TGTGCCAGCAGCGCACCGGGACGGACCTACAATGAGCAGTTCTTC
TRBJ1-6 . TRBV6-5 . 17 CASSYSPKGGSGSPLHF TGTGCCAGCAGTTACTCACCGAAGGGGGGGAGTGGTTCACCCCTCCACTTT
TRBJ1-1 . TRBV7-3 few 13 CASSEGVNTEAFF TGTGCCAGCAGCGAGGGGGTGAACACTGAAGCTTTCTTT
TRBJ2-7 . TRBV3-1 . 15 CASSQPGGGGYEQYF TGTGCCAGCAGCCAACCTGGAGGAGGAGGCTACGAGCAGTACTTC
TRBJ2-5 TRBD2 TRBV5-1 . 16 CASSLQTSGGAKTQYF TGCGCCAGCAGCCTCCAGACTAGCGGGGGGGCGAAGACCCAGTACTTC
TRBJ2-5 TRBD2 TRBV12-3/TRBV12-4 . 18 CASSKGLAGLLGAETQYF TGTGCCAGCAGTAAGGGACTAGCGGGGCTTCTCGGGGCAGAGACCCAGTACTTC
TRBJ2-7 TRBD1 TRBV2 . 16 CASSEAGQGGTYEQYF TGTGCCAGCAGTGAAGCCGGACAGGGGGGTACCTACGAGCAGTACTTC
TRBJ1-6 . TRBV5-1 few 17 CASSFRQPTSYNSPLHF TGCGCCAGCAGCTTTCGACAGCCTACCTCCTATAATTCACCCCTCCACTTT
TRBJ2-3 . TRBV12-3/TRBV12-4 . 14 CASSFAVRGDTQYF TGTGCCAGCAGTTTTGCGGTGAGAGGAGATACGCAATATTTT
TRBJ1-1 TRBD1 TRBV5-1 few 13 CASSPGTAPEAFF TGCGCCAGCAGCCCCGGGACAGCCCCTGAAGCTTTCTTT
TRBJ1-2 TRBD1 TRBV20-1 few 14 CSARGGRDSYGYTF TGCAGTGCTAGAGGGGGACGGGACAGCTATGGCTACACCTTC
TRBJ2-1 TRBD2 TRBV27 . 15 CASSLSLAGEFEQFF TGTGCCAGCAGTTTATCGCTAGCGGGGGAATTTGAGCAGTTCTTC
TRBJ1-2 TRBD1 TRBV24-1 . 13 CATSSTGAYGYTF TGTGCCACCAGTTCTACAGGGGCTTATGGCTACACCTTC
TRBJ1-4 . TRBV3-1 few 15 CASSRYRATNEKLFF TGTGCCAGCAGCCGTTACAGAGCAACTAATGAAAAACTGTTTTTT
TRBJ1-2 . TRBV10-3 . 15 CAISETTGGGYGYTF TGTGCCATCAGTGAGACGACTGGGGGTGGGTATGGCTACACCTTC
TRBJ2-3 TRBD1 TRBV5-1 . 14 CASSSGQVEDTQYF TGCGCCAGCAGCTCAGGACAGGTTGAGGATACGCAGTATTTT
TRBJ2-4 . TRBV3-1 . 12 CASSPSGNIQYF TGTGCCAGCAGCCCCTCGGGGAACATTCAGTACTTC
TRBJ2-1 TRBD2 TRBV28 once 16 CASSLRRRGGRVWQFF TGTGCCAGCAGTTTAAGGCGGCGGGGGGGCCGAGTGTGGCAGTTCTTC
TRBJ1-2 . TRBV5-1 many 14 CASSLAGERYGYTF TGCGCCAGCAGCTTGGCGGGGGAGCGCTATGGCTACACCTTC
TRBJ2-7 . TRBV4-1 . 14 CASSQVGLVYEQYF TGCGCCAGCAGCCAAGTTGGGCTAGTCTACGAGCAGTACTTC
TRBJ2-1 . TRBV12-3/TRBV12-4 . 15 CASSSGQGGYNEQFF .
TRBJ2-7 TRBD1 TRBV12-3/TRBV12-4 . 12 CASSQETGEQYF TGTGCCAGCAGTCAAGAGACAGGGGAGCAGTACTTC
TRBJ2-5 . TRBV5-1 . 14 CASSLIQAQETQYF TGCGCCAGCAGCTTGATCCAGGCCCAAGAGACCCAGTACTTC
TRBJ1-1 . TRBV7-6 few 16 CASLPLAGALNTEAFF TGTGCCAGCCTCCCGCTCGCAGGGGCCTTGAACACTGAAGCTTTCTTT
TRBJ1-6 . TRBV5-8 . 12 CASSLYNSPLHF TGTGCCAGCAGCCTCTATAATTCACCCCTCCACTTT
TRBJ2-6 . TRBV20-1 . 11 CSARDRTYLTF TGCAGTGCTAGGGACCGGACCTACCTGACTTTC
TRBJ2-5 TRBD1 TRBV6-6 few 14 CASSYSTGGVTQYF TGTGCCAGCAGTTACTCGACAGGGGGAGTGACCCAGTACTTC
TRBJ2-5 . TRBV4-1 few 15 CASSQPGAAQETQYF TGCGCCAGCAGCCAGCCGGGGGCCGCACAAGAGACCCAGTACTTC
TRBJ2-2 . TRBV12-5 . 16 CASGLPRSRDTGELFF TGTGCTAGTGGCCTTCCGAGGAGCAGGGACACCGGGGAGCTGTTTTTT
TRBJ1-6 TRBD1 TRBV29-1 few 13 CSVQDRDASPLHF TGCAGCGTTCAGGACAGGGATGCTTCACCCCTCCACTTT
TRBJ2-5 . TRBV28 few 14 CASSLPATGGTQYF TGTGCCAGCAGTTTACCTGCAACCGGGGGGACCCAGTACTTC
TRBJ2-3 . TRBV7-2 . 15 CASIRTWGASDTQYF TGTGCCAGCATCCGAACGTGGGGGGCGTCAGATACGCAGTATTTT
TRBJ2-5 TRBD2 TRBV12-3/TRBV12-4 few 21 CASSPHLGLAGDHYIQETQYF TGTGCCAGCAGTCCTCACCTGGGACTAGCGGGGGACCATTACATCCAAGAGACCCAGTACTTC
TRBJ2-3 TRBD2 TRBV7-9 . 13 CAGGLAGPDTQYF TGTGCCGGGGGACTAGCGGGTCCAGATACGCAGTATTTT
TRBJ2-1 . TRBV10-3 . 16 CAISESWGAAYNEQFF TGTGCCATCAGTGAGTCGTGGGGCGCTGCCTACAATGAGCAGTTCTTC
TRBJ2-5 TRBD2 TRBV4-3 . 14 CASSQAGGPETQYF TGCGCCAGCAGCCAAGCGGGGGGGCCGGAGACCCAGTACTTC
TRBJ1-1 TRBD1 TRBV5-1 . 14 CASSSLLQGTEAFF TGCGCCAGCAGCTCTTTATTACAGGGGACTGAAGCTTTCTTT
TRBJ2-1 . TRBV9 few 15 CASSAAGSMTSEQFF TGTGCCAGCAGCGCAGCCGGGTCGATGACATCGGAGCAGTTCTTC
TRBJ2-3 TRBD2 TRBV10-3 . 16 CAISDSSGGALDTQYF TGTGCCATCAGTGATTCTAGCGGGGGGGCATTGGATACGCAGTATTTT
TRBJ1-2 TRBD1 TRBV27 . 15 CASSIPGTGGRGYTF TGTGCCAGCAGTATACCCGGGACAGGGGGCAGGGGCTACACCTTC
TRBJ2-6 . TRBV7-2 few 15 CASSSTISGANVLTF TGTGCCAGCAGCTCTACGATCTCTGGGGCCAACGTCCTGACTTTC
TRBJ2-3 TRBD2 TRBV7-8 few 17 CASSPRGSGGSTDTQYF TGTGCCAGCAGCCCCCGGGGTAGCGGGGGTAGCACAGATACGCAGTATTTT
TRBJ1-1 . TRBV7-2 few 13 CASSSTQNTEAFF TGTGCCAGCAGTTCTACACAGAACACTGAAGCTTTCTTT
TRBJ1-2 TRBD1 TRBV27 many 19 CASSLYPLTVRTGAAGYTF TGTGCCAGCAGTTTATATCCCCTAACTGTCCGGACAGGGGCGGCCGGCTACACCTTC
TRBJ1-1 . TRBV4-1 few 14 CASSQDLGGTEAFF TGCGCCAGCAGCCAAGATTTGGGAGGCACTGAAGCTTTCTTT
TRBJ1-1 . TRBV6-5 few 13 CASIGGMNTEAFF TGTGCCAGCATAGGGGGGATGAACACTGAAGCTTTCTTT
TRBJ2-5 . TRBV5-6 few 14 CASSLLAAQETQYF TGTGCCAGCAGCTTGTTGGCGGCCCAAGAGACCCAGTACTTC
TRBJ2-5 . TRBV5-1 many 16 CASSLTGEMDQETQYF TGCGCCAGCAGCTTGACGGGTGAAATGGACCAAGAGACCCAGTACTTC
TRBJ1-2 . TRBV14 . 14 CASSQDLNGDGYTF TGTGCCAGCAGCCAAGATCTGAACGGGGATGGCTACACCTTC
TRBJ1-4 . TRBV10-3 . 13 CAISIRDNEKLFF TGTGCCATCAGTATCCGGGACAATGAAAAACTGTTTTTT